The 26 T cell receptor beta chains listed next were all sequenced from one sample in a study of identical twins. TCRdb processed the 5' RACE reads anew with MiXCR; each CDR3 protein has one entry. The data show a few hundred thousand distinct CDR3 sequences, with roughly 15% seen just once and around 0.4% held by the top ten. The same specimen was also included in a second study, on yellow fever vaccine responses in identical twins.

Sequencing used CD4+ T cells sorted from blood. Every receptor here comes from a woman in her late teens or twenties in good health.

The chain couples TRBV21-1 to TRBJ2-3; no DNA check was done on the table's D call, TRBD2. TRBV21-1 is reported as a pseudogene. This CDR3 has 17 amino acids. The DNA for the CDR3 is TGTGCCAACCTACCCGGACTGGCTAGCGAAGTCACAGATACGCAGTATTTT. Amino acid sequence: CANLPGLASEVTDTQYF.

This clonotype turned up a few times. The chain combines TRBV3-1 with TRBJ1-2; D ambiguous. Germline CDR1 and CDR2: LGHDT and YNNKEL (reference sequence). This CDR3 region has 13 residues. The V end was cut by 1 base, the J end by 2 bases, with 5 bases between. Here the CDR3 DNA reads TGTGCCAGCAGCCAAGGGTTAAACTATGGCTACACCTTC. Translation: CASSQGLNYGYTF.

This clonotype was counted a few times. V is TRBV24-1 and J is TRBJ2-1; 10 positions match TRBD2. The CDR3 is 16 amino acids. The V segment lost 11 bases and the J segment 3 bases; nucleotides outside the gene matches: 12. Per germline, CDR1 KGHDR and CDR2 SFDVKD. In DNA, the CDR3 is TGTGCCAGCTCCCTGAGTAGCGGGGGGTACTACAATGAGCAGTTCTTC. Translated: CASSLSSGGYYNEQFF.

This clonotype was seen more than once but under ten times. This chain connects TRBV28 to TRBJ2-7; 10 bases are shared with TRBD1. This CDR3 is built from 15 residues. The V gene end was trimmed by 6 bases and the J gene end by 3 bases; junction bases not matched to a gene: 8. CDR1 and CDR2 from the germline V gene are MDHEN and SYDVKM. This chain's CDR3 is CASSSPDRGGYEQYV. The CDR3 DNA reads TGTGCCAGCAGCTCCCCGGACAGGGGGGGCTACGAGCAGTACGTC.

This clonotype was seen more than once but under ten times. The V gene is TRBV7-9, the J gene TRBJ2-5; D possibly uses TRBD1 or TRBD2 (5 bases each). The length of the CDR3 is 13 residues. The germline gives CDR1 SEHNR, CDR2 FQNEAQ (reference sequence). The ends were cut back, 5 bases at V and 5 bases at J, with 12 bases in the middle. The CDR3 region has the DNA TGTGCCAGCAGCCCAGGGAGTGGGGAGACCCAGTACTTC. This gives the protein CASSPGSGETQYF.

This clonotype came up a few times. The chain combines TRBV6-1 with TRBJ2-7; a possible D gene is TRBD2 (5 bases). Germline assignment: CDR1 MNHNS and CDR2 SASEGT. Trimming removed 7 bases from V and 12 bases from J, with 13 bases in between. The CDR3 has 10 amino acids. Written as DNA, the CDR3 is TGTGCCAGCAACCGGGATGTACCGTACTTC. Residues: CASNRDVPYF.

This clonotype showed up just a few times. The rearrangement joins TRBV10-3 to TRBJ2-3; D is unclear. CDR1 is ENHRY, CDR2 SYGVKD, per germline. The length of the CDR3 is 13 residues. V lost 3 bases to trimming and J lost 6 bases, with 10 bases between them. The chain's CDR3 is CAISDFQRDTQYF. The CDR3 bases are TGTGCCATCAGTGACTTCCAGAGGGATACGCAGTATTTT.

A few counts support this clonotype. The gene calls are TRBV20-1 and TRBJ1-6; 8 bases match TRBD1. The V gene end was trimmed by 5 bases and the J gene end by 9 bases; junction bases not matched to a gene: 12. Looked up from germline, CDR1 is DFQATT and CDR2 is SNEGSKA (reference sequence). The CDR3 is 15 amino acids. The CDR3, as DNA: TGCAGTGCTCCTGAGGACAGGGCTATGCGTTCACCCCTCCACTTT. Translated: CSAPEDRAMRSPLHF.

This clonotype was counted a few times. This chain's CDR3 is CASSQDRRGGFYNEQFF. DNA of the CDR3: TGTGCCAGCAGCCAAGATCGGCGGGGGGGCTTCTACAATGAGCAGTTCTTC. J is TRBJ2-1 and V is TRBV14; 9 bases align to TRBD2. Germline-derived CDR1 and CDR2 are SGHDN and FVKESK. The V gene end was trimmed by 0 bases and the J gene end by 3 bases; junction bases not matched to a gene: 6. The length of the CDR3 is 17 residues.

This clonotype was found a few times. The chain uses TRBV7-2 and TRBJ2-2; the match to TRBD1 covers 9 bases. This CDR3 has 16 amino acids. Germline CDR1 and CDR2: SGHTA and FQGNSA. The V segment lost 5 bases and the J segment 5 bases; nucleotides outside the gene matches: 9. CDR3 amino acids: CASSTRTGDRTGELFF. The CDR3 DNA reads as TGTGCCAGCAGCACCCGGACAGGGGATAGGACCGGGGAGCTGTTTTTT.

Notes on this clonotype: The germline gene is not matched at one end of the junction; a read error may be the cause. The rearrangement joins TRBV7-9 to TRBJ2-2; no reliable D call. Germline CDR1 is SEHNR and CDR2 is FQNEAQ (reference sequence). This CDR3 region has 15 residues. The CDR3 reads CASRIGSADTGELFF. The CDR3 DNA sequence: TGTGCGAGCAGAATCGGCAGTGCTGACACCGGGGAGCTGTTTTTT.

The V and J genes are TRBV29-1 and TRBJ2-7; D gene uncertain. Trimming pared 4 bases from V and 2 bases from J, leaving 9 bases between. This CDR3 comprises 12 residues. Germline V CDR1 and CDR2: SQVTM, ANQGSEA. The CDR3 DNA sequence: TGCAGCGTTGGTTTCTCTACCTACGAGCAGTACTTC. It specifies CSVGFSTYEQYF.

This clonotype was detected only a few times. The J gene is TRBJ2-4, the V gene TRBV4-1, with a possible D match to TRBD2 (7 bases). The CDR3 covers 18 residues. V was shortened by 4 bases and J by 2 bases, with 21 bases between the two germline ends. Germline V gene sequence: CDR1 MGHRA, CDR2 YSYEKL. Here the CDR3 DNA reads TGCGCCAGCAGCCGATTGGGGGGGCTAGCGCCTACCAAAAACATTCAGTACTTC. Its translation is CASSRLGGLAPTKNIQYF.

In its sample, this clonotype was seen a few times. V is TRBV20-1 and J is TRBJ2-2; possibly TRBD2 for D (5 bases). This CDR3 is 16 amino acids long. The V end was cut by 3 bases, the J end by 1 base, with 15 bases between. The V gene's germline CDR1 is DFQATT and CDR2 SNEGSKA (reference sequence). CDR3 amino acids: CSASASIARNTGELFF. In DNA form, the CDR3 reads TGCAGTGCTAGCGCTAGTATAGCGCGGAACACCGGGGAGCTGTTTTTT.

V gene TRBV7-9 combines with J gene TRBJ2-3, with D tentatively TRBD2 (5 bases). V lost 8 bases and J 4 bases, leaving 16 bases between the germline ends. There are 14 residues in the CDR3. Germline lookup yields CDR1 SEHNR and CDR2 FQNEAQ (reference sequence). CDR3 bases: TGTGCCAGCGCAAGGATAGCGTCGGCAGATACGCAGTATTTT. Translation: CASARIASADTQYF.

This clonotype has ten or more counts. The J gene is TRBJ2-1, the V gene TRBV29-1; 10 nucleotides line up with TRBD2. This CDR3 is built from 16 residues. Germline CDR1 and CDR2: SQVTM and ANQGSEA. With 6 bases clipped from V and 0 bases from J, the junction kept 8 bases outside the gene matches. Here the CDR3 reads CSVGRAGGSSYNEQFF. CDR3 DNA sequence: TGCAGCGTGGGTCGAGCGGGAGGGAGCTCCTACAATGAGCAGTTCTTC.

In its sample, this clonotype was seen a few times. The chain is built from TRBV12-3 or TRBV12-4 and TRBJ1-2, with 8 bases matching TRBD1. V lost 5 bases, J lost 2 bases, and 4 bases stayed unmatched. CDR3 size: 14 residues. The CDR3 spells CASSRTGQNYGYTF. The CDR3 DNA is TGTGCCAGCAGTCGGACAGGGCAAAACTATGGCTACACCTTC.

This clonotype showed up many times. The chain recombines TRBV6-1 with TRBJ1-6; D unclear. The CDR3 extends over 14 amino acids. The V gene lost 7 bases and the J gene lost 8 bases, with 15 bases spanning the gap. Germline CDR1 is MNHNS and CDR2 is SASEGT. CDR3 amino acids: CASTREYAYSPLHF. The DNA of the CDR3 is TGTGCCAGCACCCGGGAGTATGCCTATTCACCCCTCCACTTT.

This clonotype was counted only a few times. V is TRBV29-1 and J is TRBJ2-1; 14 positions agree with TRBD2. The CDR3 totals 14 residues. Per the germline V gene, CDR1 is SQVTM and CDR2 is ANQGSEA. Germline trimming cut 4 bases from V and 8 bases from J; bases unmatched to any gene: 4. CDR3 DNA sequence: TGCAGCGTTGCAAGACTAGCGGGAGGGGATGAGCAGTTCTTC. Its translation is CSVARLAGGDEQFF.

This clonotype has only a few counts. The chain joins TRBV5-1 to TRBJ2-5, with TRBD2 matching 7 bases. CDR3 length equals 14 residues. Trimming removed 0 bases from V and 3 bases from J; junction bases left unmatched: 2. CDR1 SGHRS and CDR2 YFSETQ come from the germline V gene. This CDR3 reads CASSLVRGEETQYF. Here the CDR3 DNA reads TGCGCCAGCAGCTTGGTTCGGGGGGAAGAGACCCAGTACTTC.

This sequence joins TRBV5-1 and TRBJ2-3; TRBD2 matches 10 bases. The CDR3 has 15 amino acids. The ends lost 6 bases at V and 3 bases at J; junction bases unmatched: 7. In germline, CDR1 is SGHRS, CDR2 YFSETQ. Here the CDR3 reads CASTPPSGRTDTQYF. The CDR3 DNA follows: TGCGCCAGCACCCCGCCTAGCGGGAGAACAGATACGCAGTATTTT.

The rearrangement joins TRBV11-3 to TRBJ2-3, with D maybe TRBD2 (6 bases). Trimming left V 5 bases short and J 0 bases short, with 30 bases between. The CDR3 has 21 amino acids. CDR1 SGHNT and CDR2 YENEEA come from the germline V gene. The CDR3 sequence: CASSHNSRLANPFASTDTQYF. Here the CDR3 DNA reads TGTGCCAGCAGCCACAATTCCCGGCTAGCGAATCCTTTTGCTAGCACAGATACGCAGTATTTT. Drawing the rest from reference TRBV11-3 and TRBJ2-3, the complete variable domain is EAGVVQSPRYKIIEKKQPVAFWCNPISGHNTLYWYLQNLGQGPELLIRYENEEAVDDSQLPKDRFSAERLKGVDSTLKIQPAELGDSAVYLCASSHNSRLANPFASTDTQYFGPGTRLTVL.

The sample holds a few counts of this clonotype. The gene calls are TRBV7-9 and TRBJ2-3; D ambiguous. Trimming removed 3 bases at V and 3 bases at J, with 4 bases between. There are 12 residues in the CDR3. Germline loops: CDR1 SEHNR, CDR2 FQNEAQ (reference sequence). The CDR3 here is CASSFITDTQYF. Here the CDR3 DNA reads TGTGCCAGCAGCTTTATAACAGATACGCAGTATTTT. Variable domain in full (rest from reference TRBV7-9 and TRBJ2-3): DTGVSQNPRHKITKRGQNVTFRCDPISEHNRLYWYRQTLGQGPEFLTYFQNEAQLEKSRLLSDRFSAERPKGSFSTLEIQRTEQGDSAMYLCASSFITDTQYFGPGTRLTVL.

The chain combines TRBV5-1 with TRBJ1-2; no clear D gene. Trimming pared 0 bases from V and 5 bases from J, leaving 11 bases between. The length of the CDR3 is 14 residues. CDR1 is SGHRS and CDR2 is YFSETQ in the germline V gene. The CDR3 DNA reads as TGCGCCAGCAGCTTGGAGAGTCTCTTATATGGCTACACCTTC. It specifies CASSLESLLYGYTF.

The chain carries TRBV3-1 and TRBJ2-2; 7 nucleotides match TRBD2. The CDR3 spans 15 residues. CDR1 and CDR2 from the germline V gene are LGHDT and YNNKEL (reference sequence). Trimming at V came to 2 bases and at J to 4 bases, leaving 4 bases not matched to a gene. CDR3 protein: CASSQSGAGTGELFF. As DNA, the CDR3 is TGTGCCAGCAGCCAAAGCGGGGCAGGCACCGGGGAGCTGTTTTTT.

This clonotype was counted many times. The DNA of the CDR3 is TGTGCCAGCAATGCGGGAGGGCCGGGTGAGCAGTACTTC. This encodes CASNAGGPGEQYF. This sequence joins TRBV12-3 or TRBV12-4 and TRBJ2-7; 9 bases line up with TRBD2. The ends lost 7 bases at V and 7 bases at J; junction bases unmatched: 8. The CDR3 is 13 residues long.